The sequence of this TCR beta chain was determined in a study of cytomegalovirus exposure and HLA in healthy donors. General observations from the study: Sequencing probably produced one cluster of sequence variants that were highly shared. Across donors, most TCRs were seen rarely, yet some public ones were widespread. According to an earlier analysis, most TCR beta V segments yielded productive rearrangements about 87% or about 30% of the time. As confirmed in vitro, three CMV-associated chains were specific for CMV antigens.

Amplification used 60 Vbeta primers and 13 Jbeta primers. This table comes from immunoSEQ multiplex PCR, and its TCRdb copy is limited to in-frame clones, with some not included. The sample contains 110,000 to 150,000 clones, approximately 80% of which appear only once. Per germline, CDR1 GTSNPN and CDR2 SVGIG (reference sequence). Between the trimmed V and J ends, which lost 2 bases and 6 bases, there was a span of 16 bases. The CDR3 runs 14 residues. For this clone: Its antigen is still unknown.

The chain is built from TRBV30 and TRBJ2-5; D gene uncertain. Input material: PBMCs. This clonotype was sampled from a middle-aged woman in good health and CMV-seronegative. The chain's CDR3 is CAWSWALGSQTQYF. Here the CDR3 DNA reads TGTGCCTGGAGTTGGGCTCTTGGGTCGCAGACCCAGTACTTC. The whole variable domain, remainder taken from reference TRBV30 and TRBJ2-5, is SQTIHQWPATLVQPVGSPLSLECTVEGTSNPNLYWYRQAAGRGLQLLFYSVGIGQISSEVPQNLSASRPQDRQFILSSKKLLLSDSGFYLCAWSWALGSQTQYFGPGTRLLVL.